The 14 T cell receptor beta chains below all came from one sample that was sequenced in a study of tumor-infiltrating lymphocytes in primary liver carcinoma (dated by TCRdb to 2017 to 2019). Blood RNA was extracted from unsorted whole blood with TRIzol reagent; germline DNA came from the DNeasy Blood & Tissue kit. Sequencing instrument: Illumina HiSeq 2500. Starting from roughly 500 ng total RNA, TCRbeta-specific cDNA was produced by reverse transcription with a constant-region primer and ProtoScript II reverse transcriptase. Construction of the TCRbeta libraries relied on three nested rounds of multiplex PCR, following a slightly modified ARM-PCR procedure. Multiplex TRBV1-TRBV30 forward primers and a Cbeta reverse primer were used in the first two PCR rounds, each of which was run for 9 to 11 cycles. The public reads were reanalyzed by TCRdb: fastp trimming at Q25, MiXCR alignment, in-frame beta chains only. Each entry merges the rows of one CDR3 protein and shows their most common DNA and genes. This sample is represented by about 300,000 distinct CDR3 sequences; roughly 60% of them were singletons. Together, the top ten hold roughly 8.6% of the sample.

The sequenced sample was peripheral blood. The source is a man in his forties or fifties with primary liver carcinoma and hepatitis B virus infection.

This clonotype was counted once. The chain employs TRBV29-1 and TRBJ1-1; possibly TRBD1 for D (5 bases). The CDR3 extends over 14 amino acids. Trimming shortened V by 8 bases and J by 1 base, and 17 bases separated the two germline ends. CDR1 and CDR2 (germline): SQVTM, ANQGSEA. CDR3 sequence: CSLPVQDSNTEAFF. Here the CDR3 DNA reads TGCAGCTTGCCTGTACAGGACTCGAACACTGAAGCTTTCTTT. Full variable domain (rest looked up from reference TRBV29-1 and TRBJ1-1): SAVISQKPSRDICQRGTSLTIQCQVDSQVTMMFWYRQQPGQSLTLIATANQGSEATYESGFVIDKFPISRPNLTFSTLTVSNMSPEDSSIYLCSLPVQDSNTEAFFGQGTRLTVV.

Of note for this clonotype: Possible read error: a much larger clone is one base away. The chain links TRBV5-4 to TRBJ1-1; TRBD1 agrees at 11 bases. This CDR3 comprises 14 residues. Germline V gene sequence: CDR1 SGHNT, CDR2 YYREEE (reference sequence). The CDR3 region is CDSSWGQGDTEAFF. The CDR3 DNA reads TGTGACAGCAGCTGGGGACAGGGGGACACTGAAGCTTTCTTT.

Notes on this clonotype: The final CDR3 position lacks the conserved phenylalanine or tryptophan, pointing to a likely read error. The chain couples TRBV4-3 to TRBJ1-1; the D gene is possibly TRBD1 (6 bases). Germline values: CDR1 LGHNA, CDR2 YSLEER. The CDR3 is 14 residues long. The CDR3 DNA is TGCGCCAACAGCCAGGTCAGGGGGAACACTGAAGCTTTCTTA. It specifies CANSQVRGNTEAFL.

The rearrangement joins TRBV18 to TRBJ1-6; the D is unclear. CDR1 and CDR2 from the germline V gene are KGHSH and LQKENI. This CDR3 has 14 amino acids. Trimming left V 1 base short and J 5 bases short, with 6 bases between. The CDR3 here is CASSPRQDNSPLHF. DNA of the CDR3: TGTGCCAGCTCACCACGGCAGGATAATTCACCCCTCCACTTT.

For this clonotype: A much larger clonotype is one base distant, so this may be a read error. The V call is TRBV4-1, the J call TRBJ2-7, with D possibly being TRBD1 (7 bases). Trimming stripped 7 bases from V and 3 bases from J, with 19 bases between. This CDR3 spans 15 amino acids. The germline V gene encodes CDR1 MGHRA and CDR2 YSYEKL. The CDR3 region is CASNPTSAGGYEQYF. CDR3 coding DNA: TGCGCCAGCAACCCGACTAGTGCAGGGGGCTACGAGCAGTACTTC.

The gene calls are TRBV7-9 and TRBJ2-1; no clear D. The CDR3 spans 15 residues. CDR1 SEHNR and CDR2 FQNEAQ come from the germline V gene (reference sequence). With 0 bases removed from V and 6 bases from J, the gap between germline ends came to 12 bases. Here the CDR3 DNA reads TGTGCCAGCAGCTTAGCGGGCCAGTGGGCCAATGAGCAGTTCTTC. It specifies CASSLAGQWANEQFF.

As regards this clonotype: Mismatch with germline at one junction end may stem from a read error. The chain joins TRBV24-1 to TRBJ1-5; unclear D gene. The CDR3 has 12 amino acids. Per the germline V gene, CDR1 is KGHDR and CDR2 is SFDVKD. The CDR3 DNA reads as TGTGCCACCAGTTACTGCAATCAGCACCAGCATTTT. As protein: CATSYCNQHQHF.

The CDR3 protein is CASSFVASGRGNEQFF. The CDR3, as DNA: TGTGCCAGCAGCTTTGTGGCTAGTGGGAGGGGAAATGAGCAGTTCTTC. The chain carries TRBV11-3 and TRBJ2-1; TRBD2 agrees at 7 bases. Germline-derived CDR1 and CDR2 are SGHNT and YENEEA. J gave up 7 bases and V 3 bases, and 12 bases lay outside the gene matches. The CDR3 consists of 16 residues.

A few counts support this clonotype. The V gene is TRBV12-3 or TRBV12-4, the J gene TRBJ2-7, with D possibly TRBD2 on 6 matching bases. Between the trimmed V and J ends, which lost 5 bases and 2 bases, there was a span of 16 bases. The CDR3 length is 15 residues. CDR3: CASSLERRGPYEQYF. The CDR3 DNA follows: TGTGCCAGCAGTCTAGAGAGGCGGGGACCCTACGAGCAGTACTTC.

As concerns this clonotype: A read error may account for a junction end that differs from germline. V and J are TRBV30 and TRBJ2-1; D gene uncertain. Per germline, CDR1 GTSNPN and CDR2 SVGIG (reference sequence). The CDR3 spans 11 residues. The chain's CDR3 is CAWSVSNEQLF. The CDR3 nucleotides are TGTGCCTGGAGTGTAAGCAATGAGCAGTTATTC.

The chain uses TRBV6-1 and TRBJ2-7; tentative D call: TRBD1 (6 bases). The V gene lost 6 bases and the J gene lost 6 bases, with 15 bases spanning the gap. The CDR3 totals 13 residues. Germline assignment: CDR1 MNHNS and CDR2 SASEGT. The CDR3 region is CASSPNRDSEQYF. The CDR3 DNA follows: TGTGCCAGCAGCCCCAACAGGGATAGCGAGCAGTACTTC.

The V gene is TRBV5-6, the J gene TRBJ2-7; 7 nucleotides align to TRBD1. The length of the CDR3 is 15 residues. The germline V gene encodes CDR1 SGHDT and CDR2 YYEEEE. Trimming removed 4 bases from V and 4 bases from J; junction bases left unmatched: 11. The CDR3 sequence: CASSKSGTVGYEQYF. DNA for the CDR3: TGTGCCAGCAGCAAGTCCGGGACAGTAGGTTACGAGCAGTACTTC.

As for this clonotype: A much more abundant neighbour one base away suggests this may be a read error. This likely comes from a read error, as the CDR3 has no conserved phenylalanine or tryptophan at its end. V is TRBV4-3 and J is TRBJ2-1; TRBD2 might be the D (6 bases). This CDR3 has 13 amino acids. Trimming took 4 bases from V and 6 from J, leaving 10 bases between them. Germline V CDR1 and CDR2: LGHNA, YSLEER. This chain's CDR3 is CASSLAEGNEQFL. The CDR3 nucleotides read TGCGCCAGCAGCCTCGCGGAGGGCAATGAGCAGTTCTTA.

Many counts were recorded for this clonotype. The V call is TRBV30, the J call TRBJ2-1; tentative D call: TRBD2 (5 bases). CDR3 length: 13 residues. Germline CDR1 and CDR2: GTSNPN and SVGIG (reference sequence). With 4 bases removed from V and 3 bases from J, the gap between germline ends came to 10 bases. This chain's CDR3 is CAWKAAFYNEQFF. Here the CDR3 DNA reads TGTGCCTGGAAAGCGGCTTTCTACAATGAGCAGTTCTTC. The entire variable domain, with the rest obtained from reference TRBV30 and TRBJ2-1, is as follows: SQTIHQWPATLVQPVGSPLSLECTVEGTSNPNLYWYRQAAGRGLQLLFYSVGIGQISSEVPQNLSASRPQDRQFILSSKKLLLSDSGFYLCAWKAAFYNEQFFGPGTRLTVL.